The entry that follows covers one T cell receptor (beta chain) sequence. Antigen specificity is unknown. Clones were read by immunoSEQ multiplex PCR, and TCRdb kept only the in-frame ones, dropping some. The sample holds some 130,000 clones, over 75% seen once. CDR1 is SGHTA and CDR2 is FQGTGA in the germline V gene. V lost 5 bases to trimming and J lost 2 bases; unmatched junction nucleotides: 5. CDR3 length: 15 amino acids. This specimen belongs to a study of T cell responses to AZD1222 COVID-19 vaccine. Across the study: The study pooled second doses at about 4 or about 12 weeks.

Regarding the study as a whole: In a largely white British group with more females than males, clonal diversity was possibly underestimated. Epitopes outside B.1.351 and B.1.1.7 mutated regions reportedly drew nearly half of spike TCRs. Among those given AZD1222, only six were seropositive at baseline.

The sequencing used peripheral blood, collected on day 0 of AZD1222 vaccination. The sequence was obtained from an adult in good health. J is TRBJ1-1 and V is TRBV7-3; 10 bases fit TRBD1. The CDR3 DNA follows: TGTGCCAGCAGCGATTCGACAGGGGGCAACACTGAAGCTTTCTTT. Its protein product is CASSDSTGGNTEAFF.